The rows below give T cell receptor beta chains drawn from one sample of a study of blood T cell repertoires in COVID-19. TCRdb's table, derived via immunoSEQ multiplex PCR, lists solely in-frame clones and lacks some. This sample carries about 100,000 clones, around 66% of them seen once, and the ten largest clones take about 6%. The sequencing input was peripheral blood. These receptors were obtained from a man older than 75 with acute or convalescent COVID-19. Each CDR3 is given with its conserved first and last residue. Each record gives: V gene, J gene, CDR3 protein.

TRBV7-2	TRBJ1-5	CASSRHQNQPQHF
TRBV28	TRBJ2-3	CASSSGTRTDTQYF
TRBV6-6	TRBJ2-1	CASTSKLDNEQFF
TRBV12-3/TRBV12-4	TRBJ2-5	CASSLSQWETQYF
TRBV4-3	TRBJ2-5	CASSAGLLPRAQYF
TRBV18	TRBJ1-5	CASSLGQGNQPQHF
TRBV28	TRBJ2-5	CASSHIPGQQETQYF
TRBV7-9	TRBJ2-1	CASSDRAGEQFF
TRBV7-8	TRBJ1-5	CASSSLGQGGSNQPQHF
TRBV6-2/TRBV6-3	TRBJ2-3	CASSSMGGTTDTQYF
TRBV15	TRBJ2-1	CATRTTRDREYNEQFF
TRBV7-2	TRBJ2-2	CASRRGTSLGGLFF
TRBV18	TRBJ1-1	CASSPGQPTEAFF
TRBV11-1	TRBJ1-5	CASRQGVGNSNQPQHF
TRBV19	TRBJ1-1	CASSIGGGRTEAFF
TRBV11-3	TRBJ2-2	CASSLVSSGGELFF
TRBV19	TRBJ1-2	CASSTPGRGYTF
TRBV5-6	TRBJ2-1	CASSFGSGGIREQFF
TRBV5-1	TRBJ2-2	CASSLAWGQGAVNTGELFF
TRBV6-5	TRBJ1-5	CASRPQGIGNQPQHF
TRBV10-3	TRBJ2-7	CAISPDRGEQYF
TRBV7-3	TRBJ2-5	CASSRSTAQETQYF
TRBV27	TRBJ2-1	CASSLRAGTRTNEQFF
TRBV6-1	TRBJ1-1	CASSEQQGAWTEAFF
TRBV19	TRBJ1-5	CASRTGDRNPHLPQHF
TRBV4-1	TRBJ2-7	CASSQVLAEGSYEQYF
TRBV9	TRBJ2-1	CASSVEGTSGYNEQFF
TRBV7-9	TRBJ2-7	CASSRRTDLAYEQYF
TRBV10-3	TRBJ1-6	CAISESPGLFGSPLHF
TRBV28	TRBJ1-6	CASRQMGQYNSPLHF
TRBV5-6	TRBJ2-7	CASSFLDGSSYEQYF
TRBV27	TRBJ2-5	CASSYRLDPGTQYF
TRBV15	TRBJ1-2	CATSARTFGFRAEGYTF
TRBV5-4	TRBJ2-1	CASSGSISGRAYNEQFF
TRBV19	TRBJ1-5	CASSPQGASNQPQHF
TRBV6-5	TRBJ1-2	CAAGGLGGYTF
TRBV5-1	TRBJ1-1	CASSFGQGFAFF
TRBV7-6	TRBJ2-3	CASSLSRTSGTDTQYF
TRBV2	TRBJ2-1	CASGKLAGNDEQFF
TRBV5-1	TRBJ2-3	CASSQSGRGIDTQYF
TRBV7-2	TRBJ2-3	CASSPGEGLAQNRRNTQYF
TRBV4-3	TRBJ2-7	CASSQEPAGLEQYF
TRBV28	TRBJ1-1	CTVRGLNTEAFF
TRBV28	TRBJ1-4	CASRTGDYEKLFF
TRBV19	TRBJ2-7	CASSSPTGGRYEQYF
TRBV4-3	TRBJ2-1	CASSQEEPSDEQFF
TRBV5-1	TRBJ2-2	CASSPDRSAGELFF
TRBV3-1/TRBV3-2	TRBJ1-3	CASSPSLVTGSTIYF
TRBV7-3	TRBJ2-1	CASSPSGQGYTEQFF
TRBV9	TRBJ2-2	CASSARSGNTGELFF
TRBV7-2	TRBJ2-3	CASSLAAGPSTDTQYF
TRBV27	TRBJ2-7	CASSLNPGYEQYF